These 19 T cell receptor beta chains came from one sample sequenced in a study of T cell changes during pregnancy in multiple sclerosis. Libraries were prepared by immunoSEQ multiplex PCR; TCRdb keeps only in-frame clonotypes and omits some of them. The sample holds around 59,000 clones, around 93% seen once. The source material was peripheral blood, sampled in the first trimester of pregnancy. The receptors originated from a female donor with multiple sclerosis, enrolled in a pregnancy study.

V usage is TRBV5-4 and J usage is TRBJ1-1; D is unresolved. The V gene lost 4 bases and the J gene lost 7 bases, with 14 bases spanning the gap. Per germline, CDR1 SGHNT and CDR2 YYREEE (reference sequence). The CDR3 spans 13 residues. CDR3 sequence: CASSPLGRDEAFF. In nucleotides, the CDR3 is TGTGCCAGCAGCCCACTCGGGAGGGATGAAGCTTTCTTT.

The gene calls are TRBV25-1 and TRBJ2-2, with a possible D match to TRBD2 (6 bases). This CDR3 has 15 amino acids. CDR1 MGHDK and CDR2 SYGVNS come from the germline V gene. Trimming took 5 bases from V and 2 from J, leaving 12 bases between them. The CDR3 nucleotides read TGTGCCAGCAGTAGGGCGGGGCTAAACACCGGGGAGCTGTTTTTT. Translated, it gives CASSRAGLNTGELFF.

The rearrangement joins TRBV6-5 to TRBJ1-2; the match to TRBD1 covers 7 bases. CDR3 length: 12 amino acids. V was clipped by 6 bases and J by 6 bases; unmatched bases: 4. From germline, CDR1 is MNHEY and CDR2 SVGAGI. CDR3 DNA: TGTGCCAGCAGGGGACAGTTAAATGGCTACACCTTC. It yields the protein CASRGQLNGYTF.

The rearrangement joins TRBV5-6 to TRBJ1-5, with 9 bases aligning to TRBD1. Germline V gene lookup returns CDR1 SGHDT and CDR2 YYEEEE. The CDR3 has 14 residues. The trim removed 2 bases at V and 6 bases at J, leaving 3 bases unmatched. The CDR3 sequence: CASSLQGAGQPQHF. CDR3 nucleotide sequence: TGTGCCAGCAGCTTACAGGGGGCTGGTCAGCCCCAGCATTTT. Using reference TRBV5-6 and TRBJ1-5 for the parts outside the CDR3, the full variable domain is DAGVTQSPTHLIKTRGQQVTLRCSPKSGHDTVSWYQQALGQGPQFIFQYYEEEERQRGNFPDRFSGHQFPNYSSELNVNALLLGDSALYLCASSLQGAGQPQHFGDGTRLSIL.

This chain connects TRBV7-2 to TRBJ1-1, with D perhaps TRBD1 (5 bases). The V and J ends lost 6 bases and 2 bases respectively, with 19 bases between them. Germline CDR1 SGHTA, CDR2 FQGNSA. The CDR3 has 16 amino acids. This chain's CDR3 is CASSHPGGGFNTEAFF. CDR3 coding DNA: TGTGCCAGCAGTCACCCGGGGGGGGGTTTCAACACTGAAGCTTTCTTT.

This clone showed up just a few times. The chain couples TRBV12-5 to TRBJ2-1; possibly TRBD2 for D (6 bases). CDR3 length: 15 residues. Trimming shortened V by 4 bases and J by 8 bases, and 18 bases separated the two germline ends. The germline gives CDR1 LGHNT, CDR2 FRNRAP. Here the CDR3 reads CASGSSGQMSDEQFF. CDR3 sequence (DNA): TGTGCTAGTGGTTCCAGCGGGCAGATGAGCGATGAGCAGTTCTTC.

V usage is TRBV7-2 and J usage is TRBJ1-2, with D tentatively TRBD1 (5 bases). The CDR3 is 14 residues long. The germline V and J ends were trimmed by 5 bases and 8 bases, with 18 bases remaining between them. Germline values: CDR1 SGHTA, CDR2 FQGNSA. The CDR3 DNA follows: TGTGCCAGCAGCCCTTCTTGGGGCGCAGGGGGCTACACCTTC. As protein: CASSPSWGAGGYTF. The entire variable domain, with the rest obtained from reference TRBV7-2 and TRBJ1-2, is as follows: GAGVSQSPSNKVTEKGKDVELRCDPISGHTALYWYRQSLGQGLEFLIYFQGNSAPDKSGLPSDRFSAERTGGSVSTLTIQRTQQEDSAVYLCASSPSWGAGGYTFGSGTRLTVV.

V gene TRBV7-2 combines with J gene TRBJ1-2; tentative D call: TRBD1 (5 bases). This CDR3 spans 14 amino acids. Trimming removed 1 base at V and 4 bases at J, with 10 bases between. Germline lookup yields CDR1 SGHTA and CDR2 FQGNSA. CDR3 sequence reads: CASSLGQGGYGYTF. CDR3 coding DNA: TGTGCCAGCAGCTTAGGCCAGGGCGGCTATGGCTACACCTTC.

The J gene is TRBJ2-5, the V gene TRBV2; possible D gene TRBD2, 5 bases. Deletions cut 9 bases from V and 4 bases from J, with 9 bases between. Germline values: CDR1 SNHLY, CDR2 FYNNEI. The CDR3 is made up of 11 amino acids. The CDR3 loop reads CARGRGETQYF. DNA for the CDR3: TGTGCCAGAGGACGGGGAGAGACCCAGTACTTC.

CDR3 in amino acids: CASRGTYSNQPQHF. The CDR3 DNA sequence: TGTGCCTCCAGGGGGACCTATAGCAATCAGCCCCAGCATTTT. The V call is TRBV27, the J call TRBJ1-5, with TRBD1 matching over 7 bases. J was trimmed by 0 bases and V by 11 bases; bases with no gene match: 7. The germline gives CDR1 MNHEY, CDR2 SMNVEV (reference sequence). CDR3 length: 14 amino acids.

This rearrangement joins TRBV10-2 to TRBJ2-7; D might be TRBD1 (7 bases). The CDR3 runs to 15 residues. CDR1 and CDR2 from the germline V gene are WSHSY and SAAADI. With 9 bases removed from V and 1 base from J, the gap between germline ends came to 19 bases. The CDR3 loop is CASGDGQGGSYEQYF. In DNA form, the CDR3 reads TGCGCCAGTGGGGACGGGCAGGGGGGATCCTACGAGCAGTACTTC.

The chain has TRBV7-3 and TRBJ1-2, with D perhaps matching TRBD1 (5 bases). From germline, CDR1 is SGHTA and CDR2 FQGTGA. The CDR3 contains 17 residues. Trimming removed 4 bases at V and 2 bases at J, with 20 bases between. CDR3 amino acids: CASSSTGSPWGNYGYTF. CDR3 DNA sequence: TGTGCCAGCAGCTCGACCGGGAGCCCATGGGGGAACTATGGCTACACCTTC.

The V gene is TRBV19, the J gene TRBJ1-1; no reliable D call. Germline assignment: CDR1 LNHDA and CDR2 SQIVND (reference sequence). The CDR3 is made up of 13 amino acids. V dropped 7 bases and J dropped 10 bases, with 19 bases sitting between them. The CDR3 spells CASTAEYFGGAFF. CDR3 nucleotides: TGTGCCAGTACCGCAGAGTACTTTGGCGGAGCTTTCTTT.

The CDR3 nucleotides read TGTGCCAGCAGCCAAGTTGCTAGGAGCAATGAGCAGTTCTTC. Its translation is CASSQVARSNEQFF. The genes are TRBV4-2 and TRBJ2-1; D remains unclear. The CDR3 is made up of 14 amino acids. V lost 1 base and J 6 bases, leaving 10 bases between the germline ends. From germline, CDR1 is LGHNA and CDR2 YNFKEQ.

The chain has TRBV7-2 and TRBJ1-2; TRBD1 matches 7 bases. The V gene's germline CDR1 is SGHTA and CDR2 FQGNSA. V shed 2 bases and J 3 bases; nucleotides not matched to a gene: 0. The CDR3 is 13 amino acids. CDR3 protein: CASSLTGDYGYTF. The CDR3 DNA reads TGTGCCAGCAGCTTAACAGGGGACTATGGCTACACCTTC. Drawing the rest from reference TRBV7-2 and TRBJ1-2, the complete variable domain is GAGVSQSPSNKVTEKGKDVELRCDPISGHTALYWYRQSLGQGLEFLIYFQGNSAPDKSGLPSDRFSAERTGGSVSTLTIQRTQQEDSAVYLCASSLTGDYGYTFGSGTRLTVV.

The chain carries TRBV7-2 and TRBJ2-1; weak D call: TRBD2 (5 bases). The CDR3 has 15 amino acids. CDR1 and CDR2 (germline): SGHTA, FQGNSA. With 5 bases removed from V and 0 bases from J, the gap between germline ends came to 11 bases. The CDR3 DNA follows: TGTGCCAGCAGCCTTAGCGAGGGCTCCTACAATGAGCAGTTCTTC. It codes for CASSLSEGSYNEQFF.

The chain has TRBV19 and TRBJ1-1; D is unresolved. The CDR3 runs 14 residues. V lost 8 bases, J lost 1 base, and 14 bases lay in between. Germline V gene lookup returns CDR1 LNHDA and CDR2 SQIVND (reference sequence). The CDR3 DNA reads TGTGCCAGTCACCCCGGTCGGTGGAACACTGAAGCTTTCTTT. As protein: CASHPGRWNTEAFF. Full variable domain (rest looked up from reference TRBV19 and TRBJ1-1): DGGITQSPKYLFRKEGQNVTLSCEQNLNHDAMYWYRQDPGQGLRLIYYSQIVNDFQKGDIAEGYSVSREKKESFPLTVTSAQKNPTAFYLCASHPGRWNTEAFFGQGTRLTVV.

The rearrangement joins TRBV9 to TRBJ1-3; weak D call: TRBD1 (6 bases). Trimming removed 4 bases at V and 0 bases at J, with 17 bases between. The CDR3 covers 17 residues. Germline lookup yields CDR1 SGDLS and CDR2 YYNGEE. The CDR3 reads CASSRGGDGVSGNTIYF. In DNA form, the CDR3 reads TGTGCCAGCAGCAGGGGGGGGGACGGAGTCTCTGGAAACACCATATATTTT.

The V call is TRBV19, the J call TRBJ1-2; D not certain. The CDR3 sequence is 13 residues long. The germline V gene has CDR1 LNHDA and CDR2 SQIVND (reference sequence). V was shortened by 3 bases and J by 7 bases, with 12 bases between the two germline ends. CDR3 coding DNA: TGTGCCAGTAGTATCAAGAGATTGAGTGGCTACACCTTC. Its protein product is CASSIKRLSGYTF.